This T cell receptor (beta chain) was captured by sequencing in a study of T cell responses to AZD1222 COVID-19 vaccine (dated by TCRdb to the early 2020s). As for the study more broadly: AZD1222 recipients given second doses at about 4 weeks or at about 12 weeks were pooled, since spike-specific TCR depth and breadth were not found to differ between the two schedules. TCR sequencing was performed for 233 trial participants, of whom 200 to 220 were given two doses of AZD1222 and around 25 were given two doses of MenACWY control vaccine. Trial participants were enrolled by age into 18-55, 56-69 and 70-plus year subgroups, with 148, 28 and 57 TCR-sequenced participants respectively. What the authors observed across the whole study: Most participants were white British and females outnumbered males, and the authors suggested that clonal diversity may have been underestimated. Conclusions about previously exposed vaccinees were limited because only six AZD1222 recipients were SARS-CoV-2 seropositive at baseline. Because no day 14 peak-response samples were available, repertoires were characterized only after the peak T cell response. The 56-69-year group was small, and its depth increase did not reach significance, likely because of low power. The whole spike protein was spanned by vaccine-associated CD4 TCRs, and dominant responses were seen in regions 160-218 and 743-854. Nearly half of unique spike-specific TCRs reportedly recognized epitopes outside regions mutated in the B.1.351 and B.1.1.7 variants. After two AZD1222 doses, both the breadth and the depth of spike-specific TCRs were significantly higher than at day 0 and than in MenACWY recipients.

The sample's time point label, decoded: baseline before first vaccination. The vaccinee samples were drawn from two UK trials, COV001 and COV002, one of which was a single-blind randomized controlled phase 2/3 trial testing AZD1222 (ChAdOx1 nCoV-19) in healthy adults. For TCRbeta chain sequencing, PBMC samples from trial participants were taken at day 0 and at day 28 after the second dose. The CDR3 regions of human TCRbeta chains were subjected to immunosequencing. The source study handled its data this way. TCRs in the repertoires were matched against a reference library of SARS-CoV-2-specific TCRs that had been generated with the MIRA antigen-specificity platform. Breadth meant the fraction of unique TCRs that were SARS-CoV-2-associated, whereas depth meant the fraction of total T cells that were SARS-CoV-2-associated. Each spike-specific TCR was assigned to its reactive spike region and to a CD4 or CD8 class using the MIRA data. Log10-transformed breadth and depth values were compared by one-way ANOVA with Sidak's multiple comparisons tests. The source is immuneACCESS, and TCRdb retained only in-frame sequences with V and J called. Part of the clones is not carried over; for the studies checked, unresolved V genes explain less than half of this, and the remainder is unexplained. Clone size and V and J calls were adopted from that table, with D and trimming inferred from the DNA. The sample profile shows around 84,000 clones; over 75% of them were found once. The top ten constitute roughly 5.8% of the sample.

With respect to this clone: Its antigen is currently not known. The sample holds no much larger clone one base away, and base qualities are not on file.

A distance of 16 bases separates the germline ends of V and J, which lose 5 bases and 8 bases respectively. From the cysteine up to the phenylalanine, the CDR3 has a length of 14 residues. Solely the CDR3 DNA is kept, with 42 bases framed from the first base. CDR1 and CDR2 were assigned from the germline V gene (reference sequence) as SEHNR and FQNEAQ. The V gene is TRBV7-9 and the J gene is TRBJ2-1; the D segment could be TRBD2, given 6 matching bases. Material: peripheral blood, obtained on day 0 of AZD1222 vaccination. The sequence derives from an adult in good health. Here the CDR3 is given as CASSRRDPLHEQFF. At the DNA level, the sequence is TGTGCCAGCAGCCGGAGGGACCCCTTGCATGAGCAGTTCTTC.